These 13 T cell receptor beta chains originate from one sample sequenced in a study of cytomegalovirus exposure and HLA in healthy donors. The PCR made use of 60 Vbeta and 13 Jbeta primers. The method was immunoSEQ multiplex PCR; TCRdb's version includes in-frame clones alone and lacks a portion of them. The sample data list about 64,000 clones. Sequenced: PBMCs. All receptors derive from a woman aged 18-35 years in good health and CMV-seronegative.

CDR3 sequence (DNA): TGTGCTAGTGGTTTGTTCCGTTACGAGCAGTACTTC. As protein: CASGLFRYEQYF. The rearrangement joins TRBV12-5 to TRBJ2-7; D not resolved. Germline-derived CDR1 and CDR2 are LGHNT and FRNRAP. This CDR3 comprises 12 residues. V was clipped by 2 bases and J by 4 bases, with 6 bases between them.

The rearrangement joins TRBV25-1 to TRBJ1-4; 11 bases map to TRBD1. CDR1 is MGHDK and CDR2 is SYGVNS in the germline V gene. This CDR3 has 13 amino acids. Trimming took 9 bases from V and 8 from J; bases not matched to a gene: 5. CDR3: CASSGTGGEKLFF. CDR3 nucleotides: TGTGCCAGTTCCGGGACAGGGGGGGAAAAACTGTTTTTT. The whole variable domain, filled in from reference TRBV25-1 and TRBJ1-4, reads EADIYQTPRYLVIGTGKKITLECSQTMGHDKMYWYQQDPGMELHLIHYSYGVNSTEKGDLSSESTVSRIRTEHFPLTLESARPSHTSQYLCASSGTGGEKLFFGSGTQLSVL.

The chain recombines TRBV5-1 with TRBJ2-1; D might be TRBD2 (6 bases). Trimming took 4 bases from V and 4 from J, leaving 9 bases between them. Germline V gene sequence: CDR1 SGHRS, CDR2 YFSETQ. This CDR3 has 13 amino acids. The CDR3 sequence is CASSGDFYNEQFF. DNA for the CDR3: TGCGCCAGCAGCGGGGACTTTTACAATGAGCAGTTCTTC.

The chain couples TRBV4-2 to TRBJ2-7; 11 bases map to TRBD2. Trimming at V came to 0 bases and at J to 4 bases, leaving 8 bases not matched to a gene. Germline CDR1 and CDR2: LGHNA and YNFKEQ. The CDR3 totals 17 residues. The CDR3 spells CASSQERVAGGRYEQYF. The CDR3 nucleotides read TGTGCCAGCAGCCAAGAGAGGGTAGCGGGGGGGCGTTACGAGCAGTACTTC.

The chain employs TRBV25-1 and TRBJ2-5; 8 bases map to TRBD1. The length of the CDR3 is 15 residues. The V gene end was trimmed by 4 bases and the J gene end by 3 bases; junction bases not matched to a gene: 7. Germline CDR1 is MGHDK and CDR2 is SYGVNS. DNA of the CDR3: TGTGCCAGCAGTGTTTGGACAGGGCGGGAAGAGACCCAGTACTTC. This translates into CASSVWTGREETQYF.

The V and J genes are TRBV5-1 and TRBJ1-4; no definite D call. CDR3 length: 14 amino acids. Germline CDR1 and CDR2: SGHRS and YFSETQ. V lost 5 bases to trimming and J lost 7 bases, with 15 bases between them. CDR3 sequence (DNA): TGCGCCAGCAGGACGTCGATCCGGGGTGAAAAACTGTTTTTT. This gives the protein CASRTSIRGEKLFF.

The CDR3 DNA follows: TGTGCCAGCAGCATACGAGTAGCGGGAGACTATGGCTACACCTTC. This translates into CASSIRVAGDYGYTF. V gene TRBV9 combines with J gene TRBJ1-2; D is unclear. Trimming shortened V by 4 bases and J by 3 bases, and 16 bases separated the two germline ends. Germline V gene lookup returns CDR1 SGDLS and CDR2 YYNGEE. The CDR3 is made up of 15 amino acids.

The CDR3 region is CASSFTGVNTEAFF. As DNA, the CDR3 is TGTGCCAGCAGTTTTACAGGGGTGAACACTGAAGCTTTCTTT. The J gene is TRBJ1-1, the V gene TRBV6-5, with 7 positions matching TRBD1. The germline V gene has CDR1 MNHEY and CDR2 SVGAGI. V lost 4 bases, J lost 0 bases, and 2 bases stayed unmatched. This CDR3 is 14 amino acids long.

This sequence joins TRBV7-9 and TRBJ2-5, with 11 bases fitting TRBD2. The length of the CDR3 is 15 residues. Germline-derived CDR1 and CDR2 are SEHNR and FQNEAQ (reference sequence). V lost 1 base and J lost 4; bases outside the gene matches: 2. The CDR3 loop reads CASSLVAGGRETQYF. The CDR3 nucleotides read TGTGCCAGCAGCTTAGTAGCGGGGGGGCGAGAGACCCAGTACTTC.

The gene calls are TRBV28 and TRBJ1-2; D not certain. The CDR3 contains 12 residues. CDR1 MDHEN and CDR2 SYDVKM come from the germline V gene. Trimming took off 4 bases at V and 7 bases at J, with 10 bases between the two ends. In DNA, the CDR3 is TGTGCCAGCAGTTCCTCAGGTGGTGGCTACACCTTC. This sequence encodes CASSSSGGGYTF.

The chain recombines TRBV7-8 with TRBJ2-1; 14 nucleotides align to TRBD2. Germline-derived CDR1 and CDR2 are SGHVS and FQNEAQ. The J segment lost 12 bases and the V segment lost 5 bases, leaving 9 bases of the junction unmatched. The CDR3 has 15 residues. This CDR3 is CASSPAGTSGSGQFF. CDR3 bases: TGTGCCAGCAGCCCTGCCGGGACTAGCGGGAGTGGGCAGTTCTTC.

This chain connects TRBV9 to TRBJ2-7, with D unresolved. V lost 3 bases, J lost 0 bases, and 13 bases lay in between. The CDR3 loop spans 15 amino acids. Germline V lookup: CDR1 SGDLS, CDR2 YYNGEE. The CDR3 protein is CASSEAAASSYEQYF. CDR3 bases: TGTGCCAGCAGCGAGGCGGCAGCGAGCTCCTACGAGCAGTACTTC. The full variable domain, rest sourced from reference TRBV9 and TRBJ2-7, is DSGVTQTPKHLITATGQRVTLRCSPRSGDLSVYWYQQSLDQGLQFLIQYYNGEERAKGNILERFSAQQFPDLHSELNLSSLELGDSALYFCASSEAAASSYEQYFGPGTRLTVT.

CDR3 loop: CARGTYLSGANVLTF. In DNA form, the CDR3 reads TGTGCCCGGGGGACGTACCTCTCTGGGGCCAACGTCCTGACTTTC. The chain couples TRBV30 to TRBJ2-6, with D perhaps matching TRBD2 (6 bases). In germline, CDR1 is GTSNPN, CDR2 SVGIG (reference sequence). The V and J ends lost 8 bases and 0 bases respectively, with 14 bases between them. This CDR3 region has 15 residues.